The sequence of this T cell receptor (beta chain) was determined in a study of blood T cell repertoires in COVID-19. Across 24 US areas, participants ranged in age from 18 to 89 years. Cohorts were assigned according to the clinical history that participants reported. Assay used: immunoSEQ multiplex PCR; TCRdb lists only in-frame clones, some missing. The sample comprises 350,000 to 450,000 clones, roughly 86% of which are singletons, and about 1.7% rests with the top ten. This CDR3 contains 18 residues. The germline CDR1 and CDR2 sequences are LGHDT and YNNKEL (reference sequence). Deletions cut 0 bases from V and 1 base from J, with 18 bases between.

The source material was PBMCs or T cells enriched from blood (not recorded which). The chain employs TRBV3-1 (or the pseudogene TRBV3-2) and TRBJ1-2, with D maybe TRBD1 (6 bases). The sequence came from a woman aged 25 to 39 who had recovered from COVID-19. The DNA of the CDR3 is TGTGCCAGCAGCCAAGATCGCTGCAGGGGCCCTGATAACTATGGCTACACCTTC. Translating gives CASSQDRCRGPDNYGYTF.